This T cell receptor (beta chain) stems from a study of radiation and T cells in renal cell carcinoma. Whole-study context: Nephrectomy followed 15 Gy stereotactic body radiation by 4 weeks. The study's findings and limits: From baseline, blood top tumor clonotypes peaked at 2 weeks post-radiation. Baseline intratumoral clonotype presence is unknown without pretreatment biopsies.

Repertoires were generated with immunoSEQ multiplex PCR, while TCRdb's copy carries only in-frame clones and drops some. The sample carries 110,000 to 150,000 clones, roughly 90% recorded once. Note on this clone: Antigen unknown.

Time point reported: baseline pretreatment blood. Documented treatment: 15 Gy SBRT to primary tumor, nephrectomy 4 weeks later. Blood was sampled at baseline, 2 weeks and 4 weeks after SBRT. CDR3 length: 12 amino acids. CDR1 SGHRS and CDR2 YFSETQ come from the germline V gene. Trimming took off 4 bases at V and 6 bases at J, with 9 bases between the two ends. The receptor was isolated from a woman in her 50s with renal cell carcinoma. The sequences come from blood, collected from a patient whose treatment included radiotherapy and nephrectomy. The gene calls are TRBV5-1 and TRBJ2-3; no firm D call. The CDR3 loop is CASSIPTDTQYF. In DNA, the CDR3 is TGCGCCAGCAGCATCCCGACGGATACGCAGTATTTT. Filled out from reference TRBV5-1 and TRBJ2-3, the complete variable domain reads KAGVTQTPRYLIKTRGQQVTLSCSPISGHRSVSWYQQTPGQGLQFLFEYFSETQRNKGNFPGRFSGRQFSNSRSEMNVSTLELGDSALYLCASSIPTDTQYFGPGTRLTVL.